The sequence of this T cell receptor (beta chain) was determined in a study of OX40 agonist ivuxolimab in advanced cancers. Study details: Dosing consisted of intravenous ivuxolimab at 0.01 to 10 mg/kg every 2 weeks. Males comprised approximately 81% of the group, whose mean age was about 61 years (range 23 to 79).

This clone was picked up a small number of times. This table comes from immunoSEQ multiplex PCR, and its TCRdb copy is limited to in-frame clones, with some not included. Of 45,000 or so clones listed, 75% to 85% are singletons. The V gene's germline CDR1 is LGHNT and CDR2 FRNRAP. Trimming stripped 2 bases from V and 7 bases from J, with 14 bases between. There are 14 residues in the CDR3. V and J are TRBV12-5 and TRBJ2-5; D might be TRBD1 or TRBD2, each matching 6 bases. This TCR was sampled from an adult with an advanced solid tumor such as melanoma, head and neck, liver or kidney cancer. The starting material was CD4+ or CD8+ T cells sorted from blood, obtained in a trial of the OX40 agonist ivuxolimab. CDR3: CASGLRGAEGTQYF. In DNA, the CDR3 is TGTGCTAGTGGTTTGAGGGGGGCTGAGGGGACCCAGTACTTC.